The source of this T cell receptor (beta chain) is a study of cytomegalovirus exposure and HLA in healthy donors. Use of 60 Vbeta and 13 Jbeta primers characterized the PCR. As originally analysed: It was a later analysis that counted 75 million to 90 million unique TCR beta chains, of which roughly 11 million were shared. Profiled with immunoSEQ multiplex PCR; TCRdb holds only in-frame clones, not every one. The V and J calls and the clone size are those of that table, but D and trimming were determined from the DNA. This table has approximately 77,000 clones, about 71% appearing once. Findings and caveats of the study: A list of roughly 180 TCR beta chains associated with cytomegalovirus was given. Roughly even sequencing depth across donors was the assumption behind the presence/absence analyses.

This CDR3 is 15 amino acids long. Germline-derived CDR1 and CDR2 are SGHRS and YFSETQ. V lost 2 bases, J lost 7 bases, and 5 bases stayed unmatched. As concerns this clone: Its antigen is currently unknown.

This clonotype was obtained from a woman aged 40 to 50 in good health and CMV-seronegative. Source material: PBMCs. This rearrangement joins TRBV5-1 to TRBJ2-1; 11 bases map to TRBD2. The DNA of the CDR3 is TGCGCCAGCAGCTTACATAGCGGGGGGGCAAATGAGCAGTTCTTC. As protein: CASSLHSGGANEQFF.